One sample yielded the 9 T cell receptor beta chains listed below, sequenced in a study of regulatory T cells in long-lasting Graves disease. Library construction for TCR beta used iRepertoire HTBI primers and Arm-PCR of CDR3 regions. TCRdb itself ran the multiplex PCR reads through MiXCR, one entry per CDR3 protein. The sample consists of fewer than 550,000 distinct CDR3 sequences, about 16% of them appearing once. Time point specified: newly diagnosed GD, antithyroid drugs for less than 3 months. Isolated PBMC RNA provided the starting material for the TCR library. This same sample was also taken into another study, of T cells in Graves' hyperthyroidism and ophthalmopathy.

The source material was peripheral blood mononuclear cells (PBMCs), sampled at new diagnosis, from a patient treated with antithyroid drugs. These receptors were obtained from a woman in her forties or fifties with Graves disease.

The J gene is TRBJ2-7, the V gene TRBV6-1, with a tentative D call TRBD1 (6 bases). V lost 8 bases and J lost 4, with 9 bases in between. The CDR3 totals 11 residues. Germline CDR1 and CDR2: MNHNS and SASEGT. CDR3 DNA: TGTGCCAGCGTCAGGGGTTACGAGCAGTACTTC. It specifies CASVRGYEQYF.

This clonotype was picked up many times. The chain joins TRBV29-1 to TRBJ1-1, with 7 bases aligning to TRBD1. This CDR3 comprises 19 residues. Trimming at V came to 3 bases and at J to 0 bases, leaving 19 bases not matched to a gene. Germline V gives CDR1 SQVTM, CDR2 ANQGSEA. CDR3 loop: CSVDRGDTGVFILNTEAFF. The CDR3 DNA sequence: TGCAGCGTTGATCGAGGAGATACAGGGGTTTTCATCCTGAACACTGAAGCTTTCTTT.

In its sample, this clonotype was seen many times. The V gene is TRBV6-1, the J gene TRBJ1-1; TRBD1 is a possible D gene (5 bases). Germline assignment: CDR1 MNHNS and CDR2 SASEGT. This CDR3 is built from 13 residues. Deletions cut 11 bases from V and 1 base from J, with 14 bases between. CDR3 in amino acids: CASKRGSNTEAFF. The DNA for the CDR3 is TGTGCCTCCAAAAGGGGATCGAACACTGAAGCTTTCTTT.

This clonotype has only a few counts. The chain couples TRBV4-1 to TRBJ2-3, with D uncertain. Germline V gene sequence: CDR1 MGHRA, CDR2 YSYEKL. The CDR3 is made up of 17 amino acids. The germline V and J ends were trimmed by 0 bases and 0 bases, with 13 bases remaining between them. The CDR3 protein is CASSQDPGQSSTDTQYF. The CDR3, as DNA: TGCGCCAGCAGCCAAGATCCAGGTCAATCTAGCACAGATACGCAGTATTTT.

In this sample, this clonotype turned up many times. The chain carries TRBV24-1 and TRBJ2-3; 12 bases align to TRBD2. The J segment lost 3 bases and the V segment lost 3 bases, leaving 3 bases of the junction unmatched. Germline V CDR1 and CDR2: KGHDR, SFDVKD. This CDR3 is 16 amino acids long. CDR3 residues: CATSDGLAGFTDTQYF. CDR3 bases: TGTGCCACCAGTGATGGACTAGCGGGGTTTACAGATACGCAGTATTTT.

This clonotype has a count of ten or more. The V gene is TRBV12-5, the J gene TRBJ2-3, with a weak D call TRBD2 (5 bases). V dropped 2 bases and J dropped 2 bases, with 8 bases sitting between them. Per germline, CDR1 LGHNT and CDR2 FRNRAP. The CDR3 is 14 residues long. The CDR3 DNA follows: TGTGCTAGTGGTTTGCCGGGGAACACAGATACGCAGTATTTT. Amino acids: CASGLPGNTDTQYF.

The genes are TRBV4-1 and TRBJ1-1; the match to TRBD1 covers 7 bases. CDR3 length: 13 amino acids. Trimming removed 5 bases from V and 9 bases from J; junction bases left unmatched: 9. Germline V CDR1 and CDR2: MGHRA, YSYEKL. The CDR3 reads CASSTTGVNKAFF. The CDR3 DNA is TGCGCCAGCAGCACTACAGGGGTCAATAAAGCTTTCTTT.

In regard to this clonotype: A clone one base away is much larger, so this may be a read error. The rearrangement links TRBV3-1 to TRBJ1-1; unclear D gene. The CDR3 runs 13 residues. The V end was cut by 0 bases, the J end by 10 bases, with 12 bases between. Germline loops: CDR1 LGHDT, CDR2 YNNKEL (reference sequence). The DNA for the CDR3 is TGTGCCAGCAGCCAAGATAAAAGCACGGGAGCTTTCTTT. The encoded protein is CASSQDKSTGAFF.

This clonotype was seen repeatedly, ten times or more. The J gene is TRBJ2-6, the V gene TRBV13; D uncertain. Between the trimmed V and J ends, which lost 5 bases and 2 bases, there was a span of 4 bases. The CDR3 spans 13 residues. CDR1 PRHDT and CDR2 FYEKMQ come from the germline V gene (reference sequence). CDR3 amino acids: CASSVAGANVLTF. In DNA, the CDR3 is TGTGCCAGCAGCGTCGCTGGGGCCAACGTCCTGACTTTC.